This T cell receptor (beta chain) originates from a study of blood T cells in healthy people across ages. Study-level results: As age increased, TCR beta diversity per million T cells fell in a roughly linear fashion. Donors of long life had a larger count of naive CD4+ cells and greater diversity than aged donors. It was not known whether donors were CMV positive (a possible confounder of expanded clonotype changes).

The CDR3 spans 14 residues. Per the germline V gene, CDR1 is SGHKS and CDR2 is YYEKEE (reference sequence). V was pared by 4 bases and J by 0 bases, with 10 bases between. The amount of total RNA extracted per sample was at least 5 micrograms. A remark on this clonotype: The antigen remains undetermined.

Using a J-beta primer mix together with a sample-barcoded 5' primer, a second PCR was run for roughly 6 to 12 cycles. TCRdb processed the 5' RACE reads anew with MiXCR; each CDR3 protein has one entry. The sample consists of approximately 800,000 distinct CDR3 sequences, about 62% of them appearing once. This sequence joins TRBV5-5 and TRBJ1-2, with a possible D match to TRBD1 (5 bases). The clonotype originates from a man aged 30 to 39 in good health. Sequencing was carried out using blood. CDR3 loop: CASSAGLSNYGYTF. CDR3 nucleotides: TGTGCCAGCAGCGCGGGACTTTCTAACTATGGCTACACCTTC. Drawing the rest from reference TRBV5-5 and TRBJ1-2, the complete variable domain is DAGVTQSPTHLIKTRGQQVTLRCSPISGHKSVSWYQQVLGQGPQFIFQYYEKEERGRGNFPDRFSARQFPNYSSELNVNALLLGDSALYLCASSAGLSNYGYTFGSGTRLTVV.